This T cell receptor (beta chain) stems from a study of tumor-infiltrating lymphocytes in localized non-small cell lung cancer. Looking at the study overall: The cohort mixed smokers and never-smokers, several histologies, and some post-neoadjuvant-chemotherapy samples. Resected tumor was paired with non-adjacent uninvolved lung from the same patient. Study-level points and caveats: IM1 and IM2 tumors showed no difference in T-cell fraction.

The assay was immunoSEQ multiplex PCR, and TCRdb's table has in-frame clones only and misses some. The sample has roughly 14,000 clones, approximately 85% seen once. This CDR3 comprises 15 residues. Germline assignment: CDR1 SGHRS and CDR2 YFSETQ. Trimming stripped 1 base from V and 7 bases from J, with 14 bases between. A word on this clone: The target antigen is unknown.

The TCR sequence derives from a human donor with non-small cell lung cancer. The chain links TRBV5-1 to TRBJ2-2; no clear D gene. Sequenced material: lung tumor tissue. CDR3 sequence: CASSLIYGEVGELFF. The DNA of the CDR3 is TGCGCCAGCAGCTTGATCTACGGAGAGGTCGGGGAGCTGTTTTTT.